The 32 T cell receptor beta chains below all came from one sample that was sequenced in a study of cytotoxic CD8 clonotypes in ibrutinib-treated CLL. Repertoires were generated with immunoSEQ multiplex PCR, while TCRdb's copy carries only in-frame clones and drops some. The repertoire holds about 140,000 clones, approximately 90% seen once, with more than 10% in the top ten. This material consisted of PBMCs, taken after 12 months of ibrutinib treatment. The receptors were sampled from a human donor with chronic lymphocytic leukemia.

This chain uses TRBV28 with TRBJ2-6; D gene uncertain. V lost 3 bases to trimming and J lost 2 bases, with 14 bases between them. Germline V gene sequence: CDR1 MDHEN, CDR2 SYDVKM. The CDR3 covers 17 residues. CDR3 sequence reads: CASSLALSDTGANVLTF. The CDR3, as DNA: TGTGCCAGCAGTTTGGCCTTAAGTGACACTGGGGCCAACGTCCTGACTTTC.

This rearrangement joins TRBV10-3 to TRBJ2-3; 8 bases are a match to TRBD2. From germline, CDR1 is ENHRY and CDR2 SYGVKD. The ends lost 5 bases at V and 4 bases at J; junction bases unmatched: 5. The CDR3 loop spans 14 amino acids. The CDR3 spells CAISIAGSADTQYF. The CDR3 bases are TGTGCCATCAGTATAGCGGGATCAGCAGATACGCAGTATTTT.

The J gene is TRBJ2-1, the V gene TRBV11-3; no definite D call. The CDR3 consists of 14 residues. Germline CDR1 reads SGHNT; CDR2 reads YENEEA. Trimming shortened V by 0 bases and J by 0 bases, and 3 bases separated the two germline ends. CDR3 loop: CASSLDGSYNEQFF. As DNA, the CDR3 is TGTGCCAGCAGCTTAGATGGCTCCTACAATGAGCAGTTCTTC.

The chain links TRBV6-4 to TRBJ1-1; D may be TRBD1 (6 bases). The CDR3 length is 13 residues. The germline V gene encodes CDR1 MRHNA and CDR2 SNTAGT. With 6 bases removed from V and 3 bases from J, the gap between germline ends came to 11 bases. The CDR3 DNA is TGTGCCAGCAGAGGACAGCTGGACACTGAAGCTTTCTTT. Translation: CASRGQLDTEAFF.

As to this clone: One junction end disagrees with the germline gene, perhaps due to a read error. This chain joins TRBV19 and TRBJ2-1; unclear D gene. Germline CDR1 LNHDA, CDR2 SQIVND (reference sequence). The CDR3 runs to 14 residues. The CDR3 region is CASSIESTYNEQFF. The CDR3 DNA follows: TGTGCCAGTAGCATAGAAAGCACCTACAATGAGCAGTTCTTC.

The rearrangement joins TRBV5-1 to TRBJ2-5; D is tentatively TRBD1 or TRBD2 (5 bases each). The CDR3 has 18 amino acids. With 3 bases removed from V and 0 bases from J, the gap between germline ends came to 21 bases. CDR1 and CDR2 from the germline V gene are SGHRS and YFSETQ. The CDR3 DNA is TGCGCCAGCAGCTGGCCCCCGGGGCCCATTACGAACCAAGAGACCCAGTACTTC. Its protein product is CASSWPPGPITNQETQYF.

The J gene is TRBJ2-6, the V gene TRBV19, with a weak D call TRBD2 (7 bases). This CDR3 is built from 17 residues. Germline values: CDR1 LNHDA, CDR2 SQIVND (reference sequence). The ends were cut back, 7 bases at V and 2 bases at J, with 18 bases in the middle. DNA of the CDR3: TGTGCCAGTAAGCGGGACATAGAGTTGACTGGGGCCAACGTCCTGACTTTC. Translating gives CASKRDIELTGANVLTF. The variable domain in full, completed from reference TRBV19 and TRBJ2-6, reads DGGITQSPKYLFRKEGQNVTLSCEQNLNHDAMYWYRQDPGQGLRLIYYSQIVNDFQKGDIAEGYSVSREKKESFPLTVTSAQKNPTAFYLCASKRDIELTGANVLTFGAGSRLTVL.

The chain carries TRBV19 and TRBJ2-1; 8 bases fit TRBD2. The CDR3 is 21 amino acids. V lost 5 bases and J lost 3; bases outside the gene matches: 24. CDR1 and CDR2 from the germline V gene are LNHDA and SQIVND (reference sequence). CDR3 DNA: TGTGCCAGTAGTGTGACAGGTCCCTGGGCGGGAGGCGGTGCGGGCTACAATGAGCAGTTCTTC. Its protein is CASSVTGPWAGGGAGYNEQFF.

Note on this clone: The sample carries other DNA sequences with the same CDR3. The CDR3 loop reads CASSLASGDYEQYF. CDR3 in DNA: TGTGCCAGCAGCTTAGCTAGCGGAGACTACGAGCAGTACTTC. The chain is built from TRBV7-6 and TRBJ2-7; TRBD2 is a possible D gene (6 bases). Trimming pared 0 bases from V and 3 bases from J, leaving 9 bases between. Germline-derived CDR1 and CDR2 are SGHVS and FNYEAQ. CDR3 length: 14 residues.

This sequence joins TRBV9 and TRBJ2-7, with 9 bases matching TRBD1. The CDR3 sequence is 13 residues long. CDR1 and CDR2 (germline): SGDLS, YYNGEE. Trimming cost V 3 bases and J 6 bases; bases outside gene matches: 4. The CDR3 DNA sequence: TGTGCCAGCAGCGGGACAGGGGACCTCGAGCAGTACTTC. Protein product: CASSGTGDLEQYF.

This clone was counted a single time. V gene TRBV2 combines with J gene TRBJ2-7; 7 positions agree with TRBD2. Unmatched junction bases numbered 7, after V lost 7 bases and J lost 4 bases. CDR3 size: 13 residues. Germline values: CDR1 SNHLY, CDR2 FYNNEI. In nucleotides, the CDR3 is TGTGCCAGCACCCGGGAGGACGGATACGAGCAGTACTTC. Its protein product is CASTREDGYEQYF.

This clone was recorded once. V and J are TRBV11-2 and TRBJ2-7; D tentatively fits TRBD1 or TRBD2 (5 bases each). Germline V CDR1 and CDR2: SGHAT, FQNNGV. Trimming pared 2 bases from V and 1 base from J, leaving 12 bases between. The CDR3 sequence is 15 residues long. The CDR3 region has the DNA TGTGCCAGCAGCTTAAGGGACCGTTTATCCTACGAGCAGTACTTC. Its protein is CASSLRDRLSYEQYF.

The V gene is TRBV2, the J gene TRBJ2-6; D is unclear. The length of the CDR3 is 13 residues. Trimming took 5 bases from V and 4 from J, leaving 6 bases between them. CDR1 is SNHLY, CDR2 FYNNEI, per germline. The CDR3 region has the DNA TGTGCCAGCAGTATGTCAGGGGCCAACGTCCTGACTTTC. The encoded protein is CASSMSGANVLTF.

The rearrangement joins TRBV14 to TRBJ2-3; D unresolved. The V gene lost 4 bases and the J gene lost 4 bases, with 9 bases spanning the gap. Germline loops: CDR1 SGHDN, CDR2 FVKESK. There are 13 residues in the CDR3. The CDR3 DNA follows: TGTGCCAGCAGCCTCGGACCCGCAGATACGCAGTATTTT. It specifies CASSLGPADTQYF.

The chain recombines TRBV7-2 with TRBJ2-3, with D hard to call. This CDR3 region has 15 residues. The V end lost 5 bases, the J end lost 1 base, and 13 bases lay between the germline ends. The germline V gene has CDR1 SGHTA and CDR2 FQGNSA. CDR3 sequence: CASSQRPPGTDTQYF. CDR3 nucleotide sequence: TGTGCCAGCAGCCAGAGGCCTCCGGGCACAGATACGCAGTATTTT.

Concerning this clone itself: Compared with germline, one end of the junction differs, possibly owing to a read error. V usage is TRBV7-7 and J usage is TRBJ2-3; the D gene is possibly TRBD2 (5 bases). Germline loops: CDR1 SSHAT, CDR2 FNYEAQ (reference sequence). This CDR3 is built from 15 residues. The CDR3, as DNA: TGTGCTAGCAGCGCCTCCCGCGGGAGCACAGATACGCAGTATTTT. Encoded protein: CASSASRGSTDTQYF. Full variable domain (rest looked up from reference TRBV7-7 and TRBJ2-3): GAGVSQSPRYKVTKRGQDVTLRCDPISSHATLYWYQQALGQGPEFLTYFNYEAQPDKSGLPSDRFSAERPEGSISTLTIQRTEQRDSAMYRCASSASRGSTDTQYFGPGTRLTVL.

J is TRBJ1-4 and V is TRBV6-5; D unresolved. This CDR3 contains 16 residues. V lost 0 bases, J lost 8 bases, and 16 bases lay in between. Germline CDR1 and CDR2: MNHEY and SVGAGI. CDR3 sequence reads: CASSYSGWQFSEKLFF. CDR3 DNA: TGTGCCAGCAGTTACTCAGGGTGGCAGTTCTCCGAAAAACTGTTTTTT.

The chain has TRBV5-1 and TRBJ1-2, with TRBD1 identical over 8 bases. The CDR3 sequence is 16 residues long. From germline, CDR1 is SGHRS and CDR2 YFSETQ. Trimming removed 3 bases from V and 9 bases from J; junction bases left unmatched: 16. The CDR3 nucleotides read TGCGCCAGCAGCTCGGAAGCTTATCAGGGGGCTAATCGCTACACCTTC. This translates into CASSSEAYQGANRYTF.

This chain connects TRBV7-2 to TRBJ1-1, with 8 bases matching TRBD1. Germline values: CDR1 SGHTA, CDR2 FQGNSA. J was trimmed by 4 bases and V by 5 bases; bases with no gene match: 15. This CDR3 is built from 17 residues. The CDR3 loop is CASSTGQGGIQGTEAFF. The DNA for the CDR3 is TGTGCCAGCAGCACCGGACAGGGAGGCATACAGGGCACTGAAGCTTTCTTT.

The gene calls are TRBV11-3 and TRBJ2-2; 15 bases fit TRBD2. The junction had 4 bases not matched to a gene; V was cut back by 7 bases and J by 7 bases. This CDR3 is built from 15 residues. CDR1 and CDR2 (germline): SGHNT, YENEEA. The CDR3 DNA follows: TGTGCCAGCATGGGACTAGCGGGAGGAGGCGGGGAGCTGTTTTTT. Translated: CASMGLAGGGGELFF. Supplemented by reference TRBV11-3 and TRBJ2-2, the full variable domain reads EAGVVQSPRYKIIEKKQPVAFWCNPISGHNTLYWYLQNLGQGPELLIRYENEEAVDDSQLPKDRFSAERLKGVDSTLKIQPAELGDSAVYLCASMGLAGGGGELFFGEGSRLTVL.

This chain joins TRBV4-3 and TRBJ2-7, with 8 bases identical to TRBD2. The J segment lost 2 bases and the V segment lost 0 bases, leaving 3 bases of the junction unmatched. In germline, CDR1 is LGHNA, CDR2 YSLEER. The CDR3 is 15 amino acids. The CDR3 region is CASSQDRGGAYEQYF. Here the CDR3 DNA reads TGCGCCAGCAGCCAAGACCGGGGGGGCGCCTACGAGCAGTACTTC.

The chain recombines TRBV14 with TRBJ1-3, with D possibly matching TRBD1 (5 bases). The CDR3 sequence is 15 residues long. The germline CDR1 and CDR2 sequences are SGHDN and FVKESK. V shed 6 bases and J shed 0 bases, with 12 bases lying between them. CDR3 amino acids: CASRLTGSSGNTIYF. For the CDR3, the DNA is TGTGCCAGCAGACTCACAGGTTCCTCTGGAAACACCATATATTTT.

The V gene is TRBV10-3, the J gene TRBJ2-7, with D possibly TRBD2 on 6 matching bases. Trimming pared 4 bases from V and 3 bases from J, leaving 13 bases between. CDR3 length: 14 residues. Germline values: CDR1 ENHRY, CDR2 SYGVKD. Here the CDR3 reads CAISVFPGSYEQYF. The DNA of the CDR3 is TGTGCCATCAGTGTATTCCCCGGGAGCTACGAGCAGTACTTC.

With respect to this clone: The sample carries other DNA sequences with the same CDR3. V is TRBV27 and J is TRBJ1-1, with D possibly matching TRBD1 (5 bases). Germline lookup yields CDR1 MNHEY and CDR2 SMNVEV (reference sequence). The V end was cut by 5 bases, the J end by 1 base, with 8 bases between. The CDR3 has 13 residues. This chain's CDR3 is CASSPGQNTEAFF. Written as DNA, the CDR3 is TGTGCCAGCAGTCCCGGACAGAACACTGAAGCTTTCTTT.

Of note for this clone: Other DNA sequences in the sample encode the same CDR3. The chain uses TRBV6-5 and TRBJ2-7, with TRBD2 as a possible D gene (5 bases). V lost 2 bases and J lost 4, with 9 bases in between. Germline-derived CDR1 and CDR2 are MNHEY and SVGAGI. The CDR3 has 13 residues. The CDR3 DNA sequence: TGTGCCAGCAGTTACGGCGGGTCTTACGAGCAGTACTTC. Residues: CASSYGGSYEQYF.

V and J are TRBV28 and TRBJ1-5; D may be TRBD1 (6 bases). The CDR3 is made up of 16 amino acids. The V end was cut by 6 bases, the J end by 6 bases, with 21 bases between. CDR1 is MDHEN, CDR2 SYDVKM, per germline. CDR3 coding DNA: TGTGCCAGCAGCTGGGACACGGGCGGAGACTCTCAGCCCCAGCATTTT. As protein: CASSWDTGGDSQPQHF.

The V gene is TRBV6-6, the J gene TRBJ1-1; 7 bases match TRBD1. Germline-derived CDR1 and CDR2 are MNHNY and SVGAGI (reference sequence). This CDR3 is 14 amino acids long. Trimming took 6 bases from V and 0 from J; bases not matched to a gene: 4. CDR3 region: CASSSTGMNTEAFF. DNA of the CDR3: TGTGCCAGCAGCTCGACAGGGATGAACACTGAAGCTTTCTTT.

This chain links TRBV4-1 with TRBJ2-5; D unclear. V lost 10 bases, J lost 1 base, and 13 bases lay in between. Germline V gene sequence: CDR1 MGHRA, CDR2 YSYEKL. The CDR3 spans 13 residues. The CDR3 sequence is CATGPTIQETQYF. The CDR3 coding sequence is TGCGCCACCGGGCCAACGATCCAAGAGACCCAGTACTTC.

The chain joins TRBV6-5 to TRBJ1-3; 7 positions agree with TRBD1. The CDR3 consists of 15 residues. V dropped 6 bases and J dropped 5; count of bases not matched to a gene: 10. The germline gives CDR1 MNHEY, CDR2 SVGAGI. The CDR3 reads CASRKTSTGRNTIYF. Here the CDR3 DNA reads TGTGCCAGCAGAAAAACTTCGACAGGGAGAAACACCATATATTTT.

The chain recombines TRBV27 with TRBJ2-7, with a possible D match to TRBD1 (5 bases). Between the trimmed V and J ends, which lost 0 bases and 6 bases, there was a span of 6 bases. The CDR3 consists of 12 residues. CDR1 and CDR2 from the germline V gene are MNHEY and SMNVEV (reference sequence). CDR3 sequence: CASSLSRGEQYF. CDR3 sequence (DNA): TGTGCCAGCAGTTTATCAAGGGGCGAGCAGTACTTC.

The chain combines TRBV5-4 with TRBJ2-7, with TRBD2 identical over 10 bases. The CDR3 totals 15 residues. Germline assignment: CDR1 SGHNT and CDR2 YYREEE (reference sequence). J was trimmed by 1 base and V by 4 bases; bases with no gene match: 5. CDR3 in amino acids: CASSASSGGSYEQYF. The CDR3 DNA reads TGTGCCAGCAGCGCTTCTAGCGGGGGTTCCTACGAGCAGTACTTC.

V and J are TRBV15 and TRBJ1-5; D not resolved. Germline V gene sequence: CDR1 LNHNV, CDR2 YYDKDF (reference sequence). V was cut by 3 bases and J by 4 bases, with 10 bases left in between. The CDR3 is 14 residues long. Written as DNA, the CDR3 is TGTGCCACCAGCAGCAACGTGGGGAATCAGCCCCAGCATTTT. This sequence encodes CATSSNVGNQPQHF.